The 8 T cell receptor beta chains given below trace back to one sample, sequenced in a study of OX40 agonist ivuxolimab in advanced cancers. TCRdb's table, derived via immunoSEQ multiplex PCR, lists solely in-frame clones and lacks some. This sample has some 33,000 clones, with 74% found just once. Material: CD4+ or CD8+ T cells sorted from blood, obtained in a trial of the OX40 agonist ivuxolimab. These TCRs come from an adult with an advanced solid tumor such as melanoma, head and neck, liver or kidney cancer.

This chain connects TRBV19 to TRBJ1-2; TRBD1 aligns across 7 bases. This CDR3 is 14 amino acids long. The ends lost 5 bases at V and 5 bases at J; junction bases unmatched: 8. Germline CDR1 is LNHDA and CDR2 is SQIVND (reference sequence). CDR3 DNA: TGTGCCAGTAGTGACCGGGACAGCGTTTATGGCTACACCTTC. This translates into CASSDRDSVYGYTF.

As DNA, the CDR3 is TGTGCCAGCAGTTCTCACCAGGTCCCTGAAGCTTTCTTT. Translating it yields CASSSHQVPEAFF. V is TRBV6-6 and J is TRBJ1-1; no reliable D call. Deletions cut 4 bases from V and 6 bases from J, with 12 bases between. The CDR3 totals 13 residues. In germline, CDR1 is MNHNY, CDR2 SVGAGI (reference sequence).

DNA of the CDR3: TGTGCCAGTAGTATAGGGACTCTTAGACCGAACACTGAAGCTTTCTTT. Residues: CASSIGTLRPNTEAFF. The chain joins TRBV19 to TRBJ1-1; the D is unclear. The length of the CDR3 is 16 residues. Germline CDR1 LNHDA, CDR2 SQIVND (reference sequence). V lost 1 base and J lost 1, with 13 bases in between.

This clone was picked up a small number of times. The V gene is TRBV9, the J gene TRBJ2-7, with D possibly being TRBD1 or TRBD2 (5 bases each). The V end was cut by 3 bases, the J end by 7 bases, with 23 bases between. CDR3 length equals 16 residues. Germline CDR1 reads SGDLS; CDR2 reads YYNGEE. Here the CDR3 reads CASSERHWGPTREQYV. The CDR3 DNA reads TGTGCCAGCAGCGAGAGACATTGGGGACCGACGCGGGAGCAGTACGTC.

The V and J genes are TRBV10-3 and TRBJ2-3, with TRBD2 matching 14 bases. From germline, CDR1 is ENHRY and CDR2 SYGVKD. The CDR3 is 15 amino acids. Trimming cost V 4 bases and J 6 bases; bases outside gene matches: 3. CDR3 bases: TGTGCCATCAGTGGGACTAGCGGGGGGCTGGATACGCAGTATTTT. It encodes CAISGTSGGLDTQYF.

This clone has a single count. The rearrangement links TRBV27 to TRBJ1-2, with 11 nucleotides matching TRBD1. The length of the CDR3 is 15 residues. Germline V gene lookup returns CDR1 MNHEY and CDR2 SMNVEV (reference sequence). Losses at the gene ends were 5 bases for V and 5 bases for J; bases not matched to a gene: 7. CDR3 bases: TGTGCCAGCAGTCTAGGACAGGGGGCTGTATATGGCTACACCTTC. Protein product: CASSLGQGAVYGYTF.

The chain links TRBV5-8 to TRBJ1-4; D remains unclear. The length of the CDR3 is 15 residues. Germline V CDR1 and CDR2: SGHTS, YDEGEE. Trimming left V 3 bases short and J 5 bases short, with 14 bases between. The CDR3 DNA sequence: TGTGCCAGCAGCTCAGAGGGCCGCTTCAATGAAAAACTGTTTTTT. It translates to CASSSEGRFNEKLFF.

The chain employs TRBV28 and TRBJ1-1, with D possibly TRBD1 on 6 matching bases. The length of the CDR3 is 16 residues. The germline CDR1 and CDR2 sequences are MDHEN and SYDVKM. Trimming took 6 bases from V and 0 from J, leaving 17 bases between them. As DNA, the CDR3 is TGTGCCAGCAGCTCCAACAGGGTCATAATGAACACTGAAGCTTTCTTT. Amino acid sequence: CASSSNRVIMNTEAFF.